A selection of T cell receptor beta chains follows, all from one sample in a study of vaccination and CD4 T cells after COVID-19. TCRdb passed the PCR reads through MiXCR, listing each CDR3 protein once. The table shows about 10,000 distinct CDR3 sequences, with 45% to 60% occurring only once. These receptors have no identified antigens. Sequencing was done on a sample of CD4+ T cells from blood, cultured in vitro. Receptor source: a human donor in good health. Each CDR3 is given with its conserved first and last residue. The D gene is left open where the match is weak. Size tells how often a clone was seen (once, few, many) or the class of an expanded clone, and some rows leave it out.

j_call,clone_size,d_call,v_call,cdr3_aa,cdr3_nt
TRBJ1-5,NA,TRBD1,TRBV19,CASNRPPGQYSNQPQHF,TGTGCCAGTAACCGACCCCCGGGACAGTATAGCAATCAGCCCCAGCATTTT
TRBJ1-5,few,NA,TRBV6-4,CASTLDPGHRHPYSNQPQHF,TGTGCCAGCACATTAGACCCGGGACACCGGCATCCCTATAGCAATCAGCCCCAGCATTTT
TRBJ2-2,NA,NA,TRBV29-1,CSVESRVVPGELFF,TGCAGCGTTGAAAGCAGGGTTGTTCCCGGGGAGCTGTTTTTT
TRBJ2-5,NA,TRBD1,TRBV19,CASTQVQGTTQYF,TGTGCCAGTACCCAAGTACAGGGGACCACCCAGTACTTC
TRBJ1-4,NA,NA,TRBV7-9,CASSPYRGAENEKLFF,TGTGCCAGCAGCCCATATCGGGGGGCGGAAAATGAAAAACTGTTTTTT
TRBJ2-3,few,NA,TRBV2,CASSLRTDTQYF,TGTGCCAGCAGTTTAAGGACAGATACGCAGTATTTT
TRBJ1-1,NA,NA,TRBV11-2,CASSFTVEIPRTEAFF,TGTGCCAGCAGCTTTACCGTCGAAATCCCCAGAACTGAAGCTTTCTTT
TRBJ2-7,NA,NA,TRBV30,CAWSVHGISYEQYF,TGTGCCTGGAGTGTACACGGGATTTCCTACGAGCAGTACTTC
TRBJ2-5,few,NA,TRBV19,CASSKVGGYSETQYF,TGTGCCAGTAGTAAAGTAGGGGGATATTCGGAGACCCAGTACTTC
TRBJ1-5,NA,NA,TRBV7-9,CASRSGGNQPQHF,TGTGCCAGCAGGTCGGGGGGAAATCAGCCCCAGCATTTT
TRBJ1-5,NA,NA,TRBV19,CASRNRDTNSNQPQHF,TGTGCCAGTAGAAACCGGGACACTAATAGCAATCAGCCCCAGCATTTT
TRBJ2-7,NA,NA,TRBV6-2/TRBV6-3,CASARDKSYEQYF,TGTGCCAGCGCCCGGGACAAATCCTACGAGCAGTACTTC
TRBJ2-7,few,TRBD2,TRBV6-2/TRBV6-3,CASQSGGLPYEQYF,TGTGCCAGCCAGAGCGGGGGCCTGCCCTACGAGCAGTACTTC
TRBJ1-1,once,NA,TRBV6-2/TRBV6-3,CASSVTGGEKDTEAFF,TGTGCCAGCAGCGTTACGGGGGGCGAGAAGGACACTGAAGCTTTCTTT
TRBJ1-6,NA,NA,TRBV2,CASEVGGYNSPLHF,TGTGCCAGCGAGGTGGGGGGTTATAATTCACCCCTCCACTTT
TRBJ2-7,NA,NA,TRBV9,CASSVGGSPDYEQYF,TGTGCCAGCAGCGTAGGGGGCAGCCCCGACTACGAGCAGTACTTC
TRBJ2-7,few,TRBD2,TRBV7-9,CASGKSGSYEQYF,TGTGCCAGCGGAAAAAGCGGGAGTTACGAGCAGTACTTC
TRBJ1-6,few,NA,TRBV6-1,CASRVPGPYNSPLHF,TGTGCCAGCAGAGTTCCGGGACCGTATAATTCACCCCTCCACTTT
TRBJ2-7,few,TRBD2,TRBV15,CATSRVREGEQYF,TGTGCCACCAGCAGAGTTAGGGAGGGCGAGCAGTACTTC
TRBJ1-2,few,NA,TRBV5-4,CASRTSGEIYGYTF,TGTGCCAGCAGGACCTCCGGGGAGATCTATGGCTACACCTTC
TRBJ2-5,NA,TRBD2,TRBV6-5,CASSYPLAGGEETQYF,TGTGCCAGCAGCTACCCTTTAGCGGGAGGGGAAGAGACCCAGTACTTC
TRBJ2-3,NA,TRBD2,TRBV5-1,CASSFERTSGGDTDTQYF,TGCGCCAGCAGCTTTGAACGGACTAGCGGGGGGGACACAGATACGCAGTATTTT
TRBJ1-1,NA,NA,TRBV4-1,CASSYVSGGRTSSTEAFF,TGCGCCAGCAGCTACGTCTCGGGGGGGCGAACCTCTTCTACAGAAGCTTTCTTT
TRBJ2-1,NA,NA,TRBV7-9,CASSLFEWDWRLNEQFF,TGTGCCAGCAGCTTATTTGAATGGGACTGGAGGCTCAATGAGCAGTTCTTC
TRBJ2-6,NA,NA,TRBV20-1,CSARAGANVLTF,TGCAGTGCTAGAGCTGGGGCCAACGTCCTGACTTTC
TRBJ2-5,NA,TRBD2,TRBV7-9,CASSWTSGGEETQYF,TGTGCCAGCAGCTGGACTAGCGGGGGAGAAGAGACCCAGTACTTC
TRBJ2-1,NA,NA,TRBV6-1,CASGEGRLGVSGTLNNEQFF,TGTGCCAGCGGGGAAGGAAGACTCGGAGTGTCGGGGACATTGAACAATGAGCAGTTCTTC
TRBJ1-2,NA,NA,TRBV6-5,CASSYADSYGYTF,TGTGCCAGCAGTTACGCCGACAGTTACGGCTACACCTTC
TRBJ2-5,NA,NA,TRBV20-1,CSARPLGLETQYF,TGCAGTGCTAGACCCCTGGGACTAGAGACCCAGTACTTC
TRBJ1-1,NA,TRBD1,TRBV4-3,CASSQTGVTEAFF,TGCGCCAGCAGCCAAACAGGGGTTACTGAAGCTTTCTTT
TRBJ1-3,once,NA,TRBV12-3/TRBV12-4,CASTVQGGSAGNTIYF,TGTGCCAGCACCGTCCAGGGCGGATCGGCTGGAAACACCATATATTTT
TRBJ2-1,NA,NA,TRBV12-5,CASGSPLGGPGNEQFF,TGTGCTAGTGGTTCCCCCTTGGGAGGCCCCGGCAATGAGCAGTTCTTC
TRBJ2-3,NA,NA,TRBV20-1,CSASGARNTDTQYF,TGCAGTGCTAGCGGAGCCAGGAACACAGATACGCAGTATTTT
TRBJ2-1,NA,NA,TRBV7-9,CASSLGQYYNEQFF,TGTGCCAGCAGCTTGGGGCAGTACTACAATGAGCAGTTCTTC
TRBJ1-1,NA,NA,TRBV2,CASSTGTTTNTEAFF,TGTGCCAGCAGCACCGGGACAACCACGAACACTGAAGCTTTCTTT
TRBJ1-1,NA,NA,TRBV7-9,CASSLQGGYTEAFF,TGTGCCAGCAGCTTACAGGGTGGCTACACTGAAGCTTTCTTT
TRBJ1-4,NA,NA,TRBV15,CATSTTGLGEKLFF,TGTGCCACCAGCACCACAGGGTTAGGAGAAAAACTGTTTTTT
TRBJ1-6,few,NA,TRBV5-4,CASSSDRSPLHF,TGTGCCAGCAGCAGTGACCGGTCACCCCTCCACTTT
TRBJ1-5,few,TRBD1,TRBV19,CASIGYRGQPQHF,TGTGCCAGTATCGGATACAGGGGCCAGCCCCAGCATTTT
TRBJ2-5,NA,NA,TRBV7-9,CASSSGNTQYF,TGTGCCAGCAGCTCCGGGAACACTCAGTACTTC
TRBJ2-2,NA,NA,TRBV6-1,CASGDYGGGELFF,TGTGCCAGCGGCGACTATGGTGGGGGGGAGCTGTTTTTT
TRBJ2-5,NA,TRBD1,TRBV24-1,CATSDPTGGEETQYF,TGTGCCACCAGTGATCCAACAGGGGGCGAAGAGACCCAGTACTTC
TRBJ2-5,NA,TRBD2,TRBV30,CAWSSRRTSGRTFQETQYF,TGTGCCTGGAGTAGTCGCCGGACTAGCGGGAGGACTTTTCAAGAGACCCAGTACTTC
TRBJ2-7,NA,NA,TRBV7-6,CASSLGSGVEQYF,TGTGCCAGCAGCTTAGGGTCGGGGGTCGAGCAGTACTTC